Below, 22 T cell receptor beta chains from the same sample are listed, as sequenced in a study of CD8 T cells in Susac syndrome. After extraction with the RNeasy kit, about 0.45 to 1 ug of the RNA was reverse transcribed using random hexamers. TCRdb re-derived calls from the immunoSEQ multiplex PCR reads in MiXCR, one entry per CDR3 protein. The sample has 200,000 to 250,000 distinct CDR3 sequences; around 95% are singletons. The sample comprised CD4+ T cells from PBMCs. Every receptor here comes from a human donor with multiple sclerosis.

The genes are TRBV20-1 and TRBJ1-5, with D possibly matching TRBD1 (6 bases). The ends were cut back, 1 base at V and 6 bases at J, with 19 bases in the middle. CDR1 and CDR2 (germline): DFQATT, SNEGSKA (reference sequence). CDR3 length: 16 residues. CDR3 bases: TGCAGTGCTAGAGCGGGTGGGGCGGGGGGCTCTCAGCCCCAGCATTTT. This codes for CSARAGGAGGSQPQHF.

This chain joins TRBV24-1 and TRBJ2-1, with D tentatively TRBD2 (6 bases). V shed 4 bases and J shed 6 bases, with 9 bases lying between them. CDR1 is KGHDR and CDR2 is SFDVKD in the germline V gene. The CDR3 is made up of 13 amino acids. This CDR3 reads CATSDPGVNEQFF. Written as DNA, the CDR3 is TGTGCCACCAGTGACCCGGGGGTCAATGAGCAGTTCTTC.

The CDR3 DNA reads TGTGCCAGCAGTTACTCCAGTGAGGAGCAGTACTTC. Translating it yields CASSYSSEEQYF. The chain is built from TRBV6-5 and TRBJ2-7; the D is unclear. The length of the CDR3 is 12 residues. Deletions cut 0 bases from V and 7 bases from J, with 7 bases between. Germline CDR1 MNHEY, CDR2 SVGAGI.

CDR3 amino acids: CAWRGAGVAPSSYNEQFF. The CDR3 DNA reads as TGTGCCTGGAGGGGAGCGGGCGTCGCCCCGAGCTCCTACAATGAGCAGTTCTTC. The V call is TRBV30, the J call TRBJ2-1; possible D gene TRBD2, 6 bases. V was shortened by 3 bases and J by 0 bases, with 21 bases between the two germline ends. In germline, CDR1 is GTSNPN, CDR2 SVGIG (reference sequence). The CDR3 is 18 residues long.

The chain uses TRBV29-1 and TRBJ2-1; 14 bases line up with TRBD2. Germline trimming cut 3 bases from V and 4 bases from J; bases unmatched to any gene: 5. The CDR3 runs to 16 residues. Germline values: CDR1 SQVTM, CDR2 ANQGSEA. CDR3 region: CSVDLGTSGGYNEQFF. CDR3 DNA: TGCAGCGTTGATTTGGGGACTAGCGGGGGATACAATGAGCAGTTCTTC.

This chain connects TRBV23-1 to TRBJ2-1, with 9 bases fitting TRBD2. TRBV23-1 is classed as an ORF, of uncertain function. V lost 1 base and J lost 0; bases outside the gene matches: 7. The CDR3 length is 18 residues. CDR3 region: CASSQLGIAGVSYNEQFF. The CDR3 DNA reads TGCGCCAGCAGTCAATTAGGAATAGCGGGAGTCTCCTACAATGAGCAGTTCTTC.

For the CDR3, the DNA is TGTGCCAGCAGCCAAGACCCCACGGTCGGGGAAAAACTGTTTTTT. Its protein is CASSQDPTVGEKLFF. The chain is built from TRBV4-2 and TRBJ1-4; D uncertain. Germline-derived CDR1 and CDR2 are LGHNA and YNFKEQ. This CDR3 has 15 residues. The germline V and J ends were trimmed by 0 bases and 8 bases, with 13 bases remaining between them.

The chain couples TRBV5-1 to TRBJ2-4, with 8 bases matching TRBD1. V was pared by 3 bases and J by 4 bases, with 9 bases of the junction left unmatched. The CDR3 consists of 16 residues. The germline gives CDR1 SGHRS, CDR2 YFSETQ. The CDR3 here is CASSWDGGQGKNIQYF. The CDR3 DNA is TGCGCCAGCAGCTGGGACGGCGGACAGGGAAAAAACATTCAGTACTTC.

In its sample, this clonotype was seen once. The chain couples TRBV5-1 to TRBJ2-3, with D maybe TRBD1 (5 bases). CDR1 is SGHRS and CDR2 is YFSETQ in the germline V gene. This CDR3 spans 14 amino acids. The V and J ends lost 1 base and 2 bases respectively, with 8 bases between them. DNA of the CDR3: TGCGCCAGCAGCTTGACAGGATACACAGATACGCAGTATTTT. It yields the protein CASSLTGYTDTQYF.

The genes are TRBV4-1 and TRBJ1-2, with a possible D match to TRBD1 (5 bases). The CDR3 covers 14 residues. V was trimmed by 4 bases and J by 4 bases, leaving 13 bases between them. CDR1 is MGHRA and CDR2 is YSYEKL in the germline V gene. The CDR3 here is CASSPETGGYGYTF. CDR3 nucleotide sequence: TGCGCCAGCAGCCCAGAGACCGGGGGCTATGGCTACACCTTC.

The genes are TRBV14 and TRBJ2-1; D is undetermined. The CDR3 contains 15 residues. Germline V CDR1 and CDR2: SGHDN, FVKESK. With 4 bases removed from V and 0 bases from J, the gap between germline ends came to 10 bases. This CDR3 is CASSPLVRSYNEQFF. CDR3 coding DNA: TGTGCCAGCAGCCCACTCGTCCGCTCCTACAATGAGCAGTTCTTC.

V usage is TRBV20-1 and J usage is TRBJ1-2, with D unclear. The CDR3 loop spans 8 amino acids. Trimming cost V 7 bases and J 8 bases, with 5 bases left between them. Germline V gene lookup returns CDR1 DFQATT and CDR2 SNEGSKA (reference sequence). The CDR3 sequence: CSDGGYTF. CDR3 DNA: TGCAGTGATGGGGGCTACACCTTC.

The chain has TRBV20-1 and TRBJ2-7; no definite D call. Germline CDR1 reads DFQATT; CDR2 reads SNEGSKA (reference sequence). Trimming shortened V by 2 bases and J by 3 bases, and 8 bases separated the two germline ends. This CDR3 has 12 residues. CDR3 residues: CSARNGNYEQYF. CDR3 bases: TGCAGTGCTAGAAATGGGAACTACGAGCAGTACTTC.

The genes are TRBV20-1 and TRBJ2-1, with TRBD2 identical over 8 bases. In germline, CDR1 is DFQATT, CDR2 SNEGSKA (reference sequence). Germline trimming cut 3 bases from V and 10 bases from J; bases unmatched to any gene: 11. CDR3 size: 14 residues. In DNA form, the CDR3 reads TGCAGTGCTAGTTTTGGACTAGCCCAGACGGAGCAGTTCTTC. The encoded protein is CSASFGLAQTEQFF.

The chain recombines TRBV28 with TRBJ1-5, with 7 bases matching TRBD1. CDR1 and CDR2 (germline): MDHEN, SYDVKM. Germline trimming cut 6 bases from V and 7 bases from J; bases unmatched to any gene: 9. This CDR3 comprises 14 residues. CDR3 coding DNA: TGTGCCAGCAGGCCTCCGGGACAGAGGCAGCCCCAGCATTTT. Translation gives CASRPPGQRQPQHF.

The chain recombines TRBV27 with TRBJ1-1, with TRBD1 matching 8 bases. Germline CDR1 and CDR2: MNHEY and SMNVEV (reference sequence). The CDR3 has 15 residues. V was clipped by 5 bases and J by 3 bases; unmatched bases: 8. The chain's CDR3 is CASSPHRDRYTEAFF. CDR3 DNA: TGTGCCAGCAGTCCTCACCGGGACAGGTACACTGAAGCTTTCTTT.

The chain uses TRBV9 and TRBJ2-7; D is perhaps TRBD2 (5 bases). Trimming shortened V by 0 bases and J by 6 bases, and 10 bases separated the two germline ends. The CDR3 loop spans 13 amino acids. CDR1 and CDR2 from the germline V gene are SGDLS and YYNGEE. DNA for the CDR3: TGTGCCAGCAGCGTAGCTGGAGGTCTCGAGCAGTACTTC. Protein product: CASSVAGGLEQYF. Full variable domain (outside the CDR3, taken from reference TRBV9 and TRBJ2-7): DSGVTQTPKHLITATGQRVTLRCSPRSGDLSVYWYQQSLDQGLQFLIQYYNGEERAKGNILERFSAQQFPDLHSELNLSSLELGDSALYFCASSVAGGLEQYFGPGTRLTVT.

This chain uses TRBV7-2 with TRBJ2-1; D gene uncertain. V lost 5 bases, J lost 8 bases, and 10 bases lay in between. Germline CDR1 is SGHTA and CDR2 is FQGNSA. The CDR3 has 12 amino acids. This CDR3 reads CASSQSLYEQFF. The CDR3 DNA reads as TGTGCCAGCAGCCAGTCCTTATATGAGCAGTTCTTC.

The CDR3 loop reads CASSIKTSGIDIQYF. DNA of the CDR3: TGTGCCAGCAGCATTAAGACTAGCGGGATTGACATTCAGTACTTC. V gene TRBV13 combines with J gene TRBJ2-4; TRBD2 matches at 11 bases. This CDR3 is built from 15 residues. The ends lost 5 bases at V and 8 bases at J; junction bases unmatched: 8. Germline-derived CDR1 and CDR2 are PRHDT and FYEKMQ (reference sequence).

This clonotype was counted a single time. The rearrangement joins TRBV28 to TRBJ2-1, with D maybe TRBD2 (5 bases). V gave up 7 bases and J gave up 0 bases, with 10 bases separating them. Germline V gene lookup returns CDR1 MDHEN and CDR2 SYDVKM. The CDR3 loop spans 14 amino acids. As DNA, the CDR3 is TGTGCCAGCAAAGGTGGGAGCTCCTACAATGAGCAGTTCTTC. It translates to CASKGGSSYNEQFF.

CDR3 nucleotide sequence: TGTGCCAGCAGCCCCACTAGCGCGAACACCGGGGAGCTGTTTTTT. It specifies CASSPTSANTGELFF. The gene calls are TRBV9 and TRBJ2-2; the match to TRBD2 covers 7 bases. Per germline, CDR1 SGDLS and CDR2 YYNGEE. After removal of 4 bases from V and 0 bases from J, the junction contained 3 bases not matched to a gene. The CDR3 is made up of 15 amino acids. Combining the CDR3 with reference TRBV9 and TRBJ2-2 gives the whole variable domain DSGVTQTPKHLITATGQRVTLRCSPRSGDLSVYWYQQSLDQGLQFLIQYYNGEERAKGNILERFSAQQFPDLHSELNLSSLELGDSALYFCASSPTSANTGELFFGEGSRLTVL.

Written as DNA, the CDR3 is TGCAGCGTTGAAGACGGATTCTACGAGCAGTACTTC. Amino acid sequence: CSVEDGFYEQYF. This chain connects TRBV29-1 to TRBJ2-7; D remains unclear. The germline V gene has CDR1 SQVTM and CDR2 ANQGSEA. Trimming removed 0 bases at V and 3 bases at J, with 6 bases between. The CDR3 extends over 12 amino acids.